This T cell receptor (beta chain) is drawn from a study of blood T cell repertoires in COVID-19. Looking at the study overall: Both acute and convalescent COVID-19 samples were obtained from the United States, Italy and Spain.

The age range of participants was about 18 to 100 years, with residence in under 25 US areas. Sequencing used immunoSEQ multiplex PCR; TCRdb keeps in-frame clones, though not all of them. In the table there are hundreds of thousands of clones, around 89% of which are singletons. The TCR sequence derives from a woman in her forties who had recovered from COVID-19. The sequenced sample was PBMCs or T cells enriched from blood (not recorded which).

CDR3 DNA: TGTGCCACCAGTGAAACTACAGGGGGCGCGTCGCAAGGCTACACCTTC. This gives the protein CATSETTGGASQGYTF. V usage is TRBV24-1 and J usage is TRBJ1-2; 9 bases are a match to TRBD1. The V gene end was trimmed by 4 bases and the J gene end by 8 bases; junction bases not matched to a gene: 13. CDR3 length equals 16 residues. The germline V gene encodes CDR1 KGHDR and CDR2 SFDVKD.